This is a list of T cell receptor beta chains from one sample in a study of T-cell reconstitution after alpha-beta-depleted transplantation in children. TCRdb itself ran the PCR reads through MiXCR, one entry per CDR3 protein. The sample holds about 290,000 distinct CDR3 sequences, about 9.4% seen once. The source was PBMCs, collected before TCRalphabeta/CD19-depleted stem cell transplant. Source of these receptors: a boy under two years old with acute myeloid leukemia, due to receive a stem cell transplant. CDR3s include the opening cysteine and the closing phenylalanine or tryptophan. D genes are given only for firm matches. Some rows have no size entry. The others give once, few or many, or a class for an expanded clone.

.,TRBJ2-3,TRBV11-2,.,CASSLEGAGVAPDTQYF,TGTGCCAGCAGCTTAGAGGGGGCGGGGGTGGCCCCTGATACGCAGTATTTT
many,TRBJ2-2,TRBV7-8,.,CASSLVGVDTGELFF,TGTGCCAGCAGCTTAGTGGGAGTGGACACCGGGGAGCTGTTTTTT
.,TRBJ1-1,TRBV12-3/TRBV12-4,.,CASGFGWHPLVAFF,TGTGCCAGCGGGTTCGGCTGGCATCCTCTTGTAGCTTTCTTT
.,TRBJ2-7,TRBV14,.,CASSQDHQGGHYEQYF,TGTGCCAGCAGCCAAGACCACCAAGGGGGTCACTACGAGCAGTACTTC
.,TRBJ1-2,TRBV19,.,CATLHVFYGYTF,TGTGCCACGTTACACGTTTTCTATGGCTACACCTTC
.,TRBJ2-3,TRBV7-3,TRBD2,CASSPKLTSGGTADTQYF,TGTGCCAGCAGCCCGAAGCTCACTAGCGGGGGGACCGCAGATACGCAGTATTTT
few,TRBJ2-4,TRBV5-1,.,CASSLEGYLNKNIQYF,TGCGCCAGCAGCTTGGAGGGGTACCTAAACAAAAACATTCAGTACTTC
.,TRBJ2-7,TRBV2,.,CASKGVAVFYEQYF,TGTGCCAGCAAAGGGGTCGCAGTGTTCTACGAGCAGTACTTC
.,TRBJ2-5,TRBV20-1,.,CSAIQRQETQYF,TGCAGTGCTATTCAGCGGCAAGAGACCCAGTACTTC
few,TRBJ1-2,TRBV19,.,CASSILGRPNYGYTF,TGTGCCAGTAGTATTCTCGGCCGACCTAACTATGGCTACACCTTC
many,TRBJ2-1,TRBV20-1,TRBD1,CSAPGTGFYNEQFF,TGCAGCGCCCCCGGGACAGGGTTCTACAATGAGCAGTTCTTC
many,TRBJ2-3,TRBV29-1,.,CSVPQWGDDTQYF,TGCAGCGTGCCACAGTGGGGGGATGATACGCAGTATTTT
many,TRBJ2-3,TRBV7-2,.,CASSLQGGEADTQYF,TGTGCCAGCAGCTTACAGGGGGGGGAGGCAGATACGCAGTATTTT